The T cell receptor beta chain described here comes from a study of technical replicates of blood from several donors. Repertoires were generated with immunoSEQ multiplex PCR, while TCRdb's copy carries only in-frame clones and drops some. The sample contains more than 75,000 clones, around 96% of which appear only once. V lost 2 bases and J 5 bases, leaving 9 bases between the germline ends. Germline V gives CDR1 MNHEY, CDR2 SVGAGI. CDR3 length equals 13 residues. V and J are TRBV6-5 and TRBJ1-1, with TRBD1 as a possible D gene (6 bases). Material: T cells isolated from PBMCs. The sequence was collected from a human donor in good health. The CDR3 coding sequence is TGTGCCAGCAGTTACCAGGGGTGGACTGAAGCTTTCTTT. Translation: CASSYQGWTEAFF.